The clone carrying this T cell receptor beta chain was observed at least ten times. This CDR3 region has 14 residues. V was pared by 6 bases and J by 4 bases, with 8 bases of the junction left unmatched. This record comes from a study of T cells in Graves' hyperthyroidism and ophthalmopathy. Amplified TCR beta CDR3 regions derived from RNA transcripts. During a first-round RT-PCR of the TCR CDR3, the HTBI primer set was used. A single record per CDR3 protein comes from TCRdb applying MiXCR to the multiplex PCR reads. The sample contains about 500,000 distinct CDR3 sequences, more than 15% of which appear only once. Ophthalmopathy cases met thresholds of Clinical Activity Score at least 3, NOSPECS grade at least 4 and duration under 3 months.

The V and J genes are TRBV12-3 or TRBV12-4 and TRBJ1-2, with 7 bases fitting TRBD1. The clonotype originates from a woman aged 25 to 39 with Graves' ophthalmopathy. Input material: blood. DNA for the CDR3: TGTGCCAGCAGGGGGACAGCCAACCCCTATGGCTACACCTTC. Translating gives CASRGTANPYGYTF.